Sequencing of this T cell receptor beta chain was carried out in a study of blood T cell repertoires in COVID-19. Authors' methods: Reference gene primer amplification in the assay estimated nucleated cell counts. Using immunoSEQ multiplex PCR, the repertoire was profiled, and TCRdb retains in-frame clones only, with some absent. V and J calls and clone size are given by that table; D and trimming were obtained from the DNA. The sample contains around 300,000 clones, approximately 85% of which appear only once. The junction had 2 bases not matched to a gene; V was cut back by 0 bases and J by 2 bases. This CDR3 has 15 residues. The germline CDR1 and CDR2 sequences are SGHTA and FQGNSA.

Sequenced sample: peripheral blood. The source is a woman in her sixties or seventies with acute or convalescent COVID-19. The chain links TRBV7-2 to TRBJ2-3; 7 nucleotides align to TRBD2. As DNA, the CDR3 is TGTGCCAGCAGCTTAGCGGGGGGGTACACAGATACGCAGTATTTT. Amino acid sequence: CASSLAGGYTDTQYF.